The next 12 T cell receptor beta chains were all read from a single sample in a study of blood T cell repertoires in COVID-19. Clones were read by immunoSEQ multiplex PCR, and TCRdb kept only the in-frame ones, dropping some. The table has 80,000 to 90,000 clones, around 82% seen once. Sequencing was done on a sample of peripheral blood. These receptors came from a woman of 80 years or more with COVID-19, enrolled during active disease.

In this sample, this clone turned up once. The chain carries TRBV10-1 and TRBJ1-2; perhaps TRBD1 as D (5 bases). The CDR3 extends over 15 amino acids. The V end was cut by 6 bases, the J end by 6 bases, with 20 bases between. CDR1 is WNHNN and CDR2 is SYGVQD in the germline V gene (reference sequence). DNA for the CDR3: TGCGCCAGCAGGGATTGGCGGGGGTTAAGGCATGGCTACACCTTC. Translation gives CASRDWRGLRHGYTF.

This rearrangement joins TRBV18 to TRBJ2-3; a weak D match, TRBD2 (6 bases). The CDR3 extends over 16 amino acids. V lost 0 bases to trimming and J lost 2 bases, with 12 bases between them. Germline V lookup: CDR1 KGHSH, CDR2 LQKENI. The CDR3 here is CASSPPAGPNTDTQYF. CDR3 DNA sequence: TGTGCCAGCTCACCACCGGCGGGACCTAACACAGATACGCAGTATTTT. Full variable domain (remainder filled in from reference TRBV18 and TRBJ2-3): NAGVMQNPRHLVRRRGQEARLRCSPMKGHSHVYWYRQLPEEGLKFMVYLQKENIIDESGMPKERFSAEFPKEGPSILRIQQVVRGDSAAYFCASSPPAGPNTDTQYFGPGTRLTVL.

This chain uses TRBV6-5 with TRBJ2-5, with 7 bases identical to TRBD1. The V gene's germline CDR1 is MNHEY and CDR2 SVGAGI. V lost 5 bases, J lost 4 bases, and 4 bases stayed unmatched. The CDR3 is 13 amino acids. In nucleotides, the CDR3 is TGTGCCAGCAGTACCCCAGGGGGAGAGACCCAGTACTTC. Residues: CASSTPGGETQYF.

The CDR3 nucleotides are TGTGCCAGCTCTTGGACAGGGTCCTACGAGCAGTACTTC. It translates to CASSWTGSYEQYF. V gene TRBV18 combines with J gene TRBJ2-7; 8 nucleotides line up with TRBD1. This CDR3 contains 13 residues. The V gene's germline CDR1 is KGHSH and CDR2 LQKENI. V lost 6 bases and J lost 1; bases outside the gene matches: 2.

V usage is TRBV10-2 and J usage is TRBJ2-2; the D gene is possibly TRBD2 (6 bases). CDR3 length equals 15 residues. CDR1 and CDR2 (germline): WSHSY, SAAADI. Trimming took 4 bases from V and 0 from J, leaving 9 bases between them. CDR3 sequence (DNA): TGCGCCAGCAGTGCGACGGGGGCGAACACCGGGGAGCTGTTTTTT. It codes for CASSATGANTGELFF.

This chain uses TRBV7-8 with TRBJ2-7; TRBD2 might be the D (6 bases). The CDR3 is 15 residues long. CDR1 SGHVS and CDR2 FQNEAQ come from the germline V gene. V was trimmed by 2 bases and J by 3 bases, leaving 14 bases between them. The CDR3 loop reads CASSLQGASVYEQYF. As DNA, the CDR3 is TGTGCCAGCAGCTTACAAGGGGCTAGCGTCTACGAGCAGTACTTC.

The genes are TRBV2 and TRBJ1-2; the match to TRBD1 covers 7 bases. The length of the CDR3 is 13 residues. Trimming cost V 4 bases and J 4 bases; bases outside gene matches: 3. The germline V gene has CDR1 SNHLY and CDR2 FYNNEI. The CDR3 DNA reads TGTGCCAGCAGTGCAGGGGGGAGCTATGGCTACACCTTC. Protein sequence: CASSAGGSYGYTF.

This rearrangement joins TRBV7-2 to TRBJ1-4; 9 positions match TRBD1. With V trimmed by 0 bases and J by 6 bases, 2 bases remained unmatched. Looked up from germline, CDR1 is SGHTA and CDR2 is FQGNSA. This CDR3 region has 15 residues. The CDR3 coding sequence is TGTGCCAGCAGCTTAGCCACAGGGGGCTATGAAAAACTGTTTTTT. This codes for CASSLATGGYEKLFF. The full variable domain, its missing parts supplied by reference TRBV7-2 and TRBJ1-4, is GAGVSQSPSNKVTEKGKDVELRCDPISGHTALYWYRQSLGQGLEFLIYFQGNSAPDKSGLPSDRFSAERTGGSVSTLTIQRTQQEDSAVYLCASSLATGGYEKLFFGSGTQLSVL.

In the case of this clone: The germline gene is not matched at one end of the junction; a read error may be the cause. The rearrangement links TRBV5-4 to TRBJ2-3; TRBD2 aligns across 8 bases. The CDR3 consists of 19 residues. Per the germline V gene, CDR1 is SGHNT and CDR2 is YYREEE (reference sequence). The CDR3 DNA sequence: TGTGTCAGCAGCGGACGGGGGGGGACTTTTTCCGCCGCCACAGATACGCAGTATTTT. As protein: CVSSGRGGTFSAATDTQYF.

This clone came up once. V is TRBV5-4 and J is TRBJ2-5, with TRBD1 matching 7 bases. Trimming at V came to 4 bases and at J to 2 bases, leaving 5 bases not matched to a gene. CDR1 is SGHNT, CDR2 YYREEE, per germline (reference sequence). The CDR3 is made up of 14 amino acids. Here the CDR3 reads CASSQGQSQETQYF. CDR3 nucleotide sequence: TGTGCCAGCAGCCAGGGACAGTCACAAGAGACCCAGTACTTC.

The chain couples TRBV9 to TRBJ2-1; 13 positions agree with TRBD2. CDR1 and CDR2 (germline): SGDLS, YYNGEE. V gave up 4 bases and J gave up 4 bases; unmatched junction bases: 11. CDR3 length: 18 residues. This chain's CDR3 is CASSPQTSGRSWYNEQFF. The CDR3 nucleotides read TGTGCCAGCAGCCCTCAGACTAGCGGGAGGTCCTGGTACAATGAGCAGTTCTTC.

The rearrangement joins TRBV15 to TRBJ1-3, with D unclear. The ends were cut back, 0 bases at V and 2 bases at J, with 8 bases in the middle. The length of the CDR3 is 15 residues. The germline gives CDR1 LNHNV, CDR2 YYDKDF (reference sequence). DNA of the CDR3: TGTGCCACCAGCAGAGATCAGGCCCCTGGAAACACCATATATTTT. Residues: CATSRDQAPGNTIYF. Full variable domain (rest looked up from reference TRBV15 and TRBJ1-3): DAMVIQNPRYQVTQFGKPVTLSCSQTLNHNVMYWYQQKSSQAPKLLFHYYDKDFNNEADTPDNFQSRRPNTSFCFLDIRSPGLGDTAMYLCATSRDQAPGNTIYFGEGSWLTVV.